This T cell receptor (beta chain) was found in a study of T cells after posttransplantation cyclophosphamide. Study-wide points: Skin or GI-infiltrating T cells shared few TRB sequences with blood. Donor-recipient repertoire similarity was low at 1-2 months, rising over year one. Recipient CMV seropositivity and CMV reactivation strongly tracked TRB clonality.

The table came from immunoSEQ multiplex PCR; TCRdb's copy has only in-frame clones and leaves some out. The sample holds thousands of clones, about 84% seen once. This clone was found a few times. What it binds is unknown. A marrow graft followed busulfan-fludarabine conditioning, with cyclophosphamide on days +3 and +4. Between the trimmed V and J ends, which lost 1 base and 0 bases, there was a span of 15 bases. Germline assignment: CDR1 LNHNV and CDR2 YYDKDF (reference sequence). This CDR3 comprises 17 residues. The chain uses TRBV15 and TRBJ1-2, with D maybe TRBD1 (6 bases). This clonotype originated in a female patient in her 40s who received an allogeneic stem cell transplant from an unrelated donor, was CMV-positive, and had no GVHD. Certain T cells may be donor cells from the graft. Sample: PBMCs, taken after allogeneic stem cell transplant with posttransplant cyclophosphamide. In DNA form, the CDR3 reads TGTGCCACCAGCAGAGGCCGAGACAGGTCCGCTAACTATGGCTACACCTTC. Its translation is CATSRGRDRSANYGYTF.